This T cell receptor beta chain originates from a study of beta chain features in type 1 diabetes. Study conclusions and caveats: Moderate but significant shortening of TCRB CDR3s was recorded in all four CD4+ subsets from Type 1 diabetes patients. A pattern of fewer insertions and more deletions at VDJ junctions was seen in type 1 diabetes patients.

Expressed TCRB transcripts got sequenced, as all isolated RNA was reverse transcribed. This table comes from immunoSEQ multiplex PCR, and its TCRdb copy is limited to in-frame clones, with some not included. The sample includes about 220,000 clones, approximately 11% of them seen just once. The CDR3 has 14 residues. This clone was detected ten times or more. What it binds is not known. This chain connects TRBV21-1 to TRBJ2-1; TRBD2, the table's D call, was not compared with the DNA. TRBV21-1 is a pseudogene segment. What was sequenced was central memory CD4+ T cells from blood. The sequence came from a man aged 18 to 30 in good health. The CDR3 loop is CASATSGENNEQFF. DNA of the CDR3: TGTGCCAGCGCGACTAGCGGGGAGAACAATGAGCAGTTCTTC.